This TCR beta chain derives from a study of glioma-infiltrating T cells. Study as a whole: Target coverage was roughly 4- to 11-fold for about a million blood T cells.

Notes on this clonotype: What it binds is unknown. This clone may be a read error of a much larger clone one base away.

Study results and limitations: Only very few CDR3 sequences appeared in both tissue and blood.

Germline CDR1 is DFQATT and CDR2 is SNEGSKA (reference sequence). This CDR3 spans 18 amino acids. V was trimmed by 8 bases and J by 5 bases, leaving 28 bases between them. The iRepertoire nested amplicon-rescue multiplex PCR amplified TCR alpha and beta CDR3s from RNA. TCRdb fed the multiplex PCR reads into MiXCR, producing one record per CDR3 protein. The data contain approximately 400,000 distinct CDR3 sequences, about 40% of them seen just once; the ten biggest clones take up about 12%. This clonotype was sampled from a human donor with low-grade glioma or glioblastoma, undergoing nonglioma brain surgery, or in good health (not recorded which). The specimen sequenced was glioma tissue, nonneoplastic brain tissue, or PBMCs (not recorded which). This sequence joins TRBV20-1 and TRBJ1-6; D unresolved. The CDR3 DNA follows: TGCAGTTCTACCCCACAGTACCTTCTAATGTCTAATAATTCACCCCTCCACTTT. Its translation: CSSTPQYLLMSNNSPLHF.